A selection of T cell receptor beta chains follows, all from one sample in a study of somatic mutations in cytotoxic T cells in rheumatoid arthritis. The repertoire was sequenced with immunoSEQ multiplex PCR; TCRdb's copy has only in-frame clones and lacks some. The table records approximately 11,000 clones, roughly 71% of them present only once. Sequencing was carried out using CD8+ T cells sorted from blood. Source of these receptors: an adult with rheumatoid arthritis. Both conserved end residues are part of each CDR3. The D gene is left open where the match is weak. Some rows mark clone size as missing; the rest say once, few, many or name a class of expanded clone.

clone size	D gene	V gene	CDR3 length	J gene	CDR3 DNA	CDR3 protein
.	TRBD2	TRBV7-2	14	TRBJ2-7	TGTGCCAGCAGCGATACTAGCGGGGACTACGAGCAGTACTTC	CASSDTSGDYEQYF
.	.	TRBV20-1	10	TRBJ2-5	TGCAGTGCTAGGCGAGAGACCCAGTACTTC	CSARRETQYF
.	TRBD2	TRBV11-3	17	TRBJ2-3	TGTGCCAGCAGCTTTGGACTAGCGGGGGCCCGCACAGATACGCAGTATTTT	CASSFGLAGARTDTQYF
.	TRBD2	TRBV4-2	18	TRBJ2-1	TGTGCCAGCAGCCAGCGCCTAGCGGGGAGCGATAGGGACAATGAGCAGTTCTTC	CASSQRLAGSDRDNEQFF
.	.	TRBV9	14	TRBJ2-3	TGTGCCAGCGGCGGCCTATTTGGCACAGATACGCAGTATTTT	CASGGLFGTDTQYF
once	.	TRBV19	13	TRBJ2-1	TGTGCCAGCGCGTTGACAGCGAACAATGAGCAGTTCTTC	CASALTANNEQFF
.	TRBD1	TRBV30	13	TRBJ1-5	TGTGCCTGGGACAGGGGTAGCAATCAGCCCCAGCATTTT	CAWDRGSNQPQHF
.	.	TRBV7-8	14	TRBJ1-1	TGTGCCAGCAGCTTAGGTTCAGGGTTGGCTGAAGCTTTCTTT	CASSLGSGLAEAFF
.	TRBD2	TRBV6-4	15	TRBJ2-3	TGTGCCAGCAGTACCGGGGCGGGGGACACAGATACGCAGTATTTT	CASSTGAGDTDTQYF
.	.	TRBV7-9	13	TRBJ2-1	TGTGCCAGCAGCTCGATAACGGACTTTGAGCAGTTCTTC	CASSSITDFEQFF
.	.	TRBV7-9	16	TRBJ1-6	TGTGCCAGCAGCTTAGACGGCAACTCCTATAATTCACCCCTCCACTTT	CASSLDGNSYNSPLHF
.	.	TRBV4-1	16	TRBJ2-1	TGCGCCAGCAGCCAAGAATCAGGGAGCTCCTACAATGAGCAGTTCTTC	CASSQESGSSYNEQFF
.	TRBD1	TRBV7-9	16	TRBJ2-1	TGTGCCAGCAGCACGCCCCGGGACAGGGGACCCGAGGAGCAGTTCTTC	CASSTPRDRGPEEQFF
.	.	TRBV27	14	TRBJ2-2	TGTGCCAGCAGCTCGGGGGCCAACACCGGGGAGCTGTTTTTT	CASSSGANTGELFF
.	.	TRBV6-4	14	TRBJ1-5	TGTGCCAGCAGAGGGTTTCAATGCAATCAGCCCCAGCATTTT	CASRGFQCNQPQHF
.	TRBD1	TRBV19	15	TRBJ1-6	TGTGCCAGTAGTATTACAGGGGCCGGGGGTTCACCCCTCCACTTT	CASSITGAGGSPLHF
.	TRBD1	TRBV28	16	TRBJ2-1	TGTGCCAGCAGAGCAGCACAGGGGAGCTCCTACAATGAGCAGTTCTTC	CASRAAQGSSYNEQFF
.	.	TRBV4-1	15	TRBJ2-7	TGCGCCAGCAGCCAAGATCTGGGTCGCTCCTACGAGCAGTACTTC	CASSQDLGRSYEQYF
.	TRBD1	TRBV11-1	14	TRBJ1-1	TGTGCCAGTAAGTTGACAGGGGGCAAAACTGAAGCTTTCTTT	CASKLTGGKTEAFF
few	.	TRBV27	15	TRBJ2-4	TGTGCCAGCAGCTTTAGGGGATCAAGCTTAAACATTCAGTACTTC	CASSFRGSSLNIQYF
.	.	TRBV9	14	TRBJ1-6	TGTGCCAGCAGCGTAGAGGGGCACGGGTCACCCCTCCACTTT	CASSVEGHGSPLHF
few	.	TRBV19	14	TRBJ1-1	TGTGCCAGTAGTATAGAAGAAGGGTTCACTGAAGCTTTCTTT	CASSIEEGFTEAFF
.	.	TRBV2	11	TRBJ1-1	TGTGCCAGCAAAGGTCCGGGAGAAGCTTTCTTT	CASKGPGEAFF
.	.	TRBV5-8	15	TRBJ1-3	TGTGCCAGCAGCCGGTGGGGGGGCTCTGGAAACACCATATATTTT	CASSRWGGSGNTIYF
.	.	TRBV6-4	16	TRBJ2-2	TGTGCCAGCAGGGCCCCGGGGCAGGGAAGGGCCGGGGAGCTGTTTTTT	CASRAPGQGRAGELFF
.	TRBD1	TRBV19	14	TRBJ2-1	TGTGCCAGTAGTATTTGGCAGGGGGATGGCGAGCAGTTCTTC	CASSIWQGDGEQFF
.	TRBD1	TRBV7-8	15	TRBJ2-7	TGTGCCAGCAGCTTCCCGGGACAGGGAGACTACGAGCAGTACTTC	CASSFPGQGDYEQYF
.	TRBD1	TRBV6-5	14	TRBJ1-1	TGTGCCAGCAGCCAGGGGGCTGTGAACACTGAAGCTTTCTTT	CASSQGAVNTEAFF
.	.	TRBV7-2	14	TRBJ2-1	TGTGCCAGCAGCCACAGGGTAGTCTACAATGAGCAGTTCTTC	CASSHRVVYNEQFF
few	TRBD1	TRBV2	16	TRBJ1-2	TGTGCCAGCAGTGAAGAGGTGACAGGGAGGAACTATGGCTACACCTTC	CASSEEVTGRNYGYTF
few	.	TRBV7-9	14	TRBJ1-6	TGTGCCAGCAGCTTGGACGCAGATAATTCACCCCTCCACTTT	CASSLDADNSPLHF
.	.	TRBV25-1	14	TRBJ2-5	TGTGCCAGCAGTTTACTAGCCGAGGTGGAGACCCAGTACTTC	CASSLLAEVETQYF
.	TRBD2	TRBV7-2	16	TRBJ2-1	TGTGCCAGCAGCTTGGGCCCAGCGGGGGGCTACAATGAGCAGTTCTTC	CASSLGPAGGYNEQFF
.	.	TRBV9	16	TRBJ2-1	TGTGCCAGCAGCGTAGATTCCCAGGGTTCGAGAAATGAGCAGTTCTTC	CASSVDSQGSRNEQFF
.	.	TRBV6-1	15	TRBJ2-7	TGTGCCAGCAGTGAATGGTTTAAGGGCACCTACGAGCAGTACTTC	CASSEWFKGTYEQYF
once	.	TRBV4-2	18	TRBJ2-7	TGTGCCAGCAGCCAAGATAGAGTGGACAAGGTGGACTTCTACGAGCAGTACTTC	CASSQDRVDKVDFYEQYF
.	.	TRBV4-1	16	TRBJ1-1	TGCGCCAGCAGCCAGGCCTGGTGGGGGGGGGACACTGAAGCTTTCTTT	CASSQAWWGGDTEAFF
.	.	TRBV5-5	17	TRBJ2-1	TGTGCCAGCAGCTTTTTCCCCGTTTCCAGCTCCTACAATGAGCAGTTCTTC	CASSFFPVSSSYNEQFF
once	.	TRBV4-1	16	TRBJ1-2	TGCGCCAGCAGCCAAGAACCGATGGGGTCCGGGTATGGCTACACCTTC	CASSQEPMGSGYGYTF
once	TRBD1	TRBV27	14	TRBJ1-3	TGTGCCAGCAGCCCGACAGGGCCAGCGAACACCATATATTTT	CASSPTGPANTIYF
medium-sized	.	TRBV6-1	14	TRBJ2-5	TGTGCCAGCACCCTTGGTCGGGGACAAGAGACCCAGTACTTC	CASTLGRGQETQYF
.	.	TRBV7-9	12	TRBJ2-7	TGTGCCAGCAGCTTAGTCCCCAACGAGCAGTACTTC	CASSLVPNEQYF
.	.	TRBV18	15	TRBJ1-1	TGTGCCAGCTCACCAGGCGGAGGGACTGATCCTGAAGCTTTCTTT	CASSPGGGTDPEAFF
.	.	TRBV7-9	12	TRBJ2-7	TGTGCCAGCAGCCCCCCGTCCTACGAGCAGTACTTC	CASSPPSYEQYF
few	TRBD2	TRBV11-3	14	TRBJ2-7	TGTGCCAGCAGCACGGGGGAGGGAGCCTACGAGCAGTACTTC	CASSTGEGAYEQYF
few	.	TRBV4-1	13	TRBJ2-2	TGCGCCAGCAGCCCCCGGTCGGTCGGGGAGCTGTTTTTT	CASSPRSVGELFF